A selection of T cell receptor beta chains follows, all from one sample in a study of blood T cells in healthy people across ages. Via MiXCR, TCRdb re-called the 5' RACE reads, giving one row per CDR3 protein. This sample has approximately 1.5 million distinct CDR3 sequences, with 34% found just once. The specimen sequenced was blood. All receptors derive from a woman aged 25 to 39 in good health. The conserved cysteine and the conserved F or W are not part of the CDR3 here.

V	J	length	CDR3
TRBV10-1	TRBJ1-2	11	ASKSGGLYGYT
TRBV7-6	TRBJ2-7	10	ASSFLGNEQY
TRBV5-1	TRBJ2-1	11	ASSTGLANEQF
TRBV9	-	13	ASSARLAGVYEQY
TRBV18	TRBJ2-7	11	ASSPVQGHEQY
TRBV12-3/TRBV12-4	TRBJ1-5	12	ASNMGPGPVSQH
TRBV6-2/TRBV6-3	TRBJ1-2	13	ASSYKNSLNYGYT
TRBV3-1	TRBJ2-1	15	ASSRSGGPSSLNEQF
TRBV4-1	TRBJ1-1	15	ASSQDSGRKRDTEAF
TRBV6-5	TRBJ1-5	12	ASSSGGGVQPQH
TRBV30	TRBJ2-3	11	ARGTPGTDTQY
TRBV6-6	TRBJ1-6	11	ASMVGANSPLH
TRBV3-1	TRBJ2-1	11	ASSQGSGLPPF
TRBV28	TRBJ2-7	11	ASSGTSLGEQY
TRBV13	TRBJ2-5	10	ASSNQQETQY
TRBV6-1	TRBJ2-7	13	ASREGHGNSYEQY
TRBV20-1	TRBJ2-2	15	SARPQSGRAVGGELF
TRBV7-2	TRBJ2-1	13	ASSLGGTSIPEQF
TRBV7-9	TRBJ1-2	14	ASSLGTDPSRYGYT
TRBV28	TRBJ2-5	11	ASTHGWGETQY
TRBV7-2	TRBJ2-3	12	AGSLRDSKDTQY
TRBV6-1	TRBJ2-7	14	ASVLGLAGGNNEQY
TRBV6-1	TRBJ2-7	13	ASTDWALGSYEQY
TRBV27	TRBJ2-3	14	ASSLTGTSSTDTQY
TRBV2	TRBJ1-2	14	ASRGGNRAHSYGYT
TRBV20-1	TRBJ2-7	12	SATRYLTSYEQY
TRBV28	TRBJ2-1	13	AGKLGAAGHNEQF
TRBV20-1	TRBJ2-7	13	SARPEQKFSYEQY
TRBV9	TRBJ2-1	14	ASFPVGAGKYNEQF